The entry below gives a single TCR beta chain sequence along with its context. As yet, its antigen is unknown. Genomic DNA (from each subset) was split evenly across several immunoSEQ plates. Sequenced by immunoSEQ multiplex PCR; TCRdb stores in-frame clones only, minus some. This sample has millions of clones, with approximately 95% found just once. The data originate from a study of shared clonotypes between healthy human individuals. Study conclusions and caveats: Blood was the sole source, and tissue repertoires probably differ. Clonotype sharing among donors was thought likely to change with sequencing depth.

The sequencing sample was made of naive CD4+ T cells from PBMCs. As for subset: CD45RA+ positively selected. The TCR was taken from a man aged 18 to 30 in good health. Some clones in this sample may be carry-over from other donors' samples.

The CDR3 bases are TGCGCCAGCAGCTTGGCCCGTGGCGGAGCAACTAATGAAAAACTGTTTTTT. Amino acids: CASSLARGGATNEKLFF. The genes are TRBV5-1 and TRBJ1-4; D gene ambiguous. Per germline, CDR1 SGHRS and CDR2 YFSETQ. The length of the CDR3 is 17 residues. Trimming shortened V by 0 bases and J by 0 bases, and 12 bases separated the two germline ends.